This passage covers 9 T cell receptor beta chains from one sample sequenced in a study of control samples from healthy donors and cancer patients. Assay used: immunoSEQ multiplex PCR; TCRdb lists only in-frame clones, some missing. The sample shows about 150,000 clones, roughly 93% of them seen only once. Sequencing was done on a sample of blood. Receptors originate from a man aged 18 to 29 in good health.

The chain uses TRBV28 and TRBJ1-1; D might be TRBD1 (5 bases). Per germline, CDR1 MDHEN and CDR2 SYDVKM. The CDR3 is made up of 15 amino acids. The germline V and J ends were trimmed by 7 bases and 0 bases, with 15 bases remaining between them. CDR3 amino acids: CASKRYAGVNTEAFF. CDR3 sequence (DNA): TGTGCCAGCAAACGTTATGCGGGGGTGAACACTGAAGCTTTCTTT.

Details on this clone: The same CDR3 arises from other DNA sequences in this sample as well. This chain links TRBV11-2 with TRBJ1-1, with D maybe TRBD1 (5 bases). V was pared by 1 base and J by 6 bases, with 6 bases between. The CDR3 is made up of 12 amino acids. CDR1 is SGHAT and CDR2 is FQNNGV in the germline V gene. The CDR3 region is CASSLAGSEAFF. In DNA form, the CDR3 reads TGTGCCAGCAGCTTAGCAGGGTCTGAAGCTTTCTTT.

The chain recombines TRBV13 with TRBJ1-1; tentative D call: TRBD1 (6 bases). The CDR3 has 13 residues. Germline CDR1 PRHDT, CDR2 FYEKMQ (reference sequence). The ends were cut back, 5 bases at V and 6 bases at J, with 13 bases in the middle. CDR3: CASSKPGGAEAFF. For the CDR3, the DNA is TGTGCCAGCAGCAAGCCGGGGGGCGCTGAAGCTTTCTTT.

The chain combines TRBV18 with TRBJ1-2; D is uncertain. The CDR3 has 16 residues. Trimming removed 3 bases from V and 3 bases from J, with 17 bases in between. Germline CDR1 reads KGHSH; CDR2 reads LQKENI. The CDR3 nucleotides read TGTGCCAGCTCACCGGTCCCGGGAATACGGGACTATGGCTACACCTTC. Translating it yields CASSPVPGIRDYGYTF.

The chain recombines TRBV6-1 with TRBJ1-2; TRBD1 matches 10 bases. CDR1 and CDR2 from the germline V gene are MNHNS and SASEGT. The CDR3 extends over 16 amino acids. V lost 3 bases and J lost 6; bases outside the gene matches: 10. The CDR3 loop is CASSDPGTGAGDGYTF. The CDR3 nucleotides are TGTGCCAGCAGTGATCCCGGGACAGGGGCTGGCGATGGCTACACCTTC.

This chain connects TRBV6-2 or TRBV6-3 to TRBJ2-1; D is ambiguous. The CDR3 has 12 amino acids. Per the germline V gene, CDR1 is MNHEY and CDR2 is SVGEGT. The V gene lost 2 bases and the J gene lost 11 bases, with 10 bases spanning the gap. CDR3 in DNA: TGTGCCAGCAGTTACGTGTGGCCTAAGCAGTTCTTC. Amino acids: CASSYVWPKQFF.

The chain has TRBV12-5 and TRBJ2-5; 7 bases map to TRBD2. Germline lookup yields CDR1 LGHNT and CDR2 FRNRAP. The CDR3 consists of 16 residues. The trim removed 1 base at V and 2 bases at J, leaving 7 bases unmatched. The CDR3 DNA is TGTGCTAGTGGTTTGGCCAGCGGGACGTTTCAAGAGACCCAGTACTTC. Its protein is CASGLASGTFQETQYF.

The CDR3 sequence: CASSFPYRGNEQFF. The CDR3 coding sequence is TGTGCCAGCAGCTTCCCGTACAGGGGCAATGAGCAGTTCTTC. The V and J genes are TRBV7-2 and TRBJ2-1; 7 nucleotides agree with TRBD1. V was clipped by 3 bases and J by 6 bases; unmatched bases: 5. Per the germline V gene, CDR1 is SGHTA and CDR2 is FQGNSA. CDR3 length: 14 amino acids.

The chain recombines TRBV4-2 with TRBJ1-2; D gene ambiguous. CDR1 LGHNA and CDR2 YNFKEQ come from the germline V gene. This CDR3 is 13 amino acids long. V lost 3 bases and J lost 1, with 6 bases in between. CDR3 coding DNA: TGTGCCAGCAGCCAGGGGAATAACTATGGCTACACCTTC. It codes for CASSQGNNYGYTF.